Below, 30 T cell receptor beta chains from the same sample are listed, as sequenced in a study of cytomegalovirus exposure and HLA in healthy donors. The PCR used 60 Vbeta and 13 Jbeta primers. Generated by immunoSEQ multiplex PCR, the TCRdb table keeps only in-frame clones and is missing some. The sample holds some 150,000 clones, around 87% seen once. The sample comprised PBMCs. Receptor source: a young woman in good health and CMV-seronegative.

This chain uses TRBV4-1 with TRBJ2-2; a weak D match, TRBD2 (5 bases). Germline V gives CDR1 MGHRA, CDR2 YSYEKL. CDR3 length: 15 residues. Trimming shortened V by 3 bases and J by 1 base, and 9 bases separated the two germline ends. The CDR3 bases are TGCGCCAGCAGCCAGGGGAGCTTGAACACCGGGGAGCTGTTTTTT. Its translation: CASSQGSLNTGELFF.

This clone was picked up a small number of times. The chain combines TRBV6-5 with TRBJ1-4, with TRBD1 as a possible D gene (6 bases). Germline CDR1 and CDR2: MNHEY and SVGAGI. This CDR3 region has 13 residues. V was trimmed by 2 bases and J by 8 bases, leaving 9 bases between them. CDR3 in DNA: TGTGCCAGCAGTTACGATACAGGGGAAAAACTGTTTTTT. Its protein is CASSYDTGEKLFF.

V usage is TRBV7-2 and J usage is TRBJ1-5; no definite D call. Per germline, CDR1 SGHTA and CDR2 FQGNSA. V was clipped by 1 base and J by 2 bases, with 9 bases between them. This CDR3 has 15 residues. The CDR3 here is CASSLEGTGNQPQHF. The CDR3 region has the DNA TGTGCCAGCAGCTTAGAAGGCACAGGCAATCAGCCCCAGCATTTT.

The chain joins TRBV9 to TRBJ2-3, with D uncertain. Trimming took 3 bases from V and 2 from J, leaving 7 bases between them. Looked up from germline, CDR1 is SGDLS and CDR2 is YYNGEE. This CDR3 spans 13 amino acids. CDR3 protein: CASSAQNTDTQYF. The CDR3 coding sequence is TGTGCCAGCAGCGCACAGAACACAGATACGCAGTATTTT.

The chain employs TRBV14 and TRBJ2-7; D possibly corresponds to TRBD1 (6 bases). This CDR3 region has 13 residues. The germline V gene encodes CDR1 SGHDN and CDR2 FVKESK. V was trimmed by 8 bases and J by 2 bases, leaving 13 bases between them. DNA of the CDR3: TGTGCCAGCGGCTTGGGGGCCGCCTACGAGCAGTACTTC. Its protein product is CASGLGAAYEQYF.

The rearrangement joins TRBV27 to TRBJ2-3; 10 nucleotides line up with TRBD2. The germline V gene encodes CDR1 MNHEY and CDR2 SMNVEV (reference sequence). J was trimmed by 3 bases and V by 5 bases; bases with no gene match: 5. The CDR3 spans 15 residues. The CDR3 nucleotides are TGTGCCAGCAGTGTACTAGCGGGAAGGACAGATACGCAGTATTTT. It yields the protein CASSVLAGRTDTQYF.

Notes on this clone: This same CDR3 is encoded by further DNA sequences in the sample. The rearrangement joins TRBV7-9 to TRBJ1-2; 7 bases map to TRBD1. The germline V gene encodes CDR1 SEHNR and CDR2 FQNEAQ (reference sequence). The CDR3 spans 12 residues. Trimming removed 6 bases from V and 4 bases from J; junction bases left unmatched: 2. This CDR3 is CASSRDSYGYTF. In nucleotides, the CDR3 is TGTGCCAGCAGTCGGGACAGCTATGGCTACACCTTC.

This chain uses TRBV4-3 with TRBJ1-3; maybe TRBD1 (5 bases). With 4 bases removed from V and 4 bases from J, the gap between germline ends came to 17 bases. The CDR3 totals 16 residues. Germline V gives CDR1 LGHNA, CDR2 YSLEER. This CDR3 is CASSRSGQGLGNTIYF. The CDR3 bases are TGCGCCAGCAGCCGTTCTGGGCAGGGCCTAGGAAACACCATATATTTT.

V gene TRBV10-3 combines with J gene TRBJ1-2; D gene ambiguous. V lost 0 bases, J lost 2 bases, and 13 bases lay in between. The germline gives CDR1 ENHRY, CDR2 SYGVKD. This CDR3 comprises 16 residues. CDR3 residues: CAISESSRGSNYGYTF. As DNA, the CDR3 is TGTGCCATCAGTGAGTCGAGTCGGGGATCAAACTATGGCTACACCTTC.

The chain recombines TRBV29-1 with TRBJ2-1; possibly TRBD2 for D (5 bases). Germline V gene data show CDR1 as SQVTM and CDR2 as ANQGSEA. The V end was cut by 6 bases, the J end by 3 bases, with 15 bases between. This CDR3 region has 14 residues. CDR3 sequence: CSVAIDYIYNEQFF. The DNA for the CDR3 is TGCAGCGTGGCCATTGACTACATCTACAATGAGCAGTTCTTC.

The rearrangement uses TRBV10-3 and TRBJ1-2; D may be TRBD1 (6 bases). The CDR3 is made up of 14 amino acids. Between the trimmed V and J ends, which lost 3 bases and 0 bases, there was a span of 8 bases. Germline CDR1 reads ENHRY; CDR2 reads SYGVKD. CDR3 DNA: TGTGCCATCAGTGAACAGGGAGCTAACTATGGCTACACCTTC. It specifies CAISEQGANYGYTF.

This clone was detected only once. The chain is built from TRBV28 and TRBJ2-1; 12 bases are a match to TRBD2. V was clipped by 5 bases and J by 6 bases; unmatched bases: 8. This CDR3 is 16 amino acids long. Germline CDR1 MDHEN, CDR2 SYDVKM. DNA of the CDR3: TGTGCCAGCAGTCTGCTGACTAGCGGGAGTAGCAATGAGCAGTTCTTC. It specifies CASSLLTSGSSNEQFF. Looking up the rest from reference TRBV28 and TRBJ2-1 gives the full variable domain: DVKVTQSSRYLVKRTGEKVFLECVQDMDHENMFWYRQDPGLGLRLIYFSYDVKMKEKGDIPEGYSVSREKKERFSLILESASTNQTSMYLCASSLLTSGSSNEQFFGPGTRLTVL.

Points on this clone: An end of the junction does not agree with germline; a read error may underlie this. This chain uses TRBV7-2 with TRBJ2-6; tentatively, D is TRBD2 (5 bases). The CDR3 totals 15 residues. CDR1 SGHTA and CDR2 FQGNSA come from the germline V gene. The CDR3 loop reads CASSQEEGGANVLTF. The DNA of the CDR3 is TGCGCCAGCAGCCAAGAAGAGGGTGGGGCCAACGTCCTGACTTTC.

The chain links TRBV30 to TRBJ1-2; D perhaps matches TRBD1 (5 bases). The germline V gene encodes CDR1 GTSNPN and CDR2 SVGIG (reference sequence). This CDR3 comprises 14 residues. Trimming stripped 2 bases from V and 7 bases from J, with 17 bases between. The CDR3 bases are TGTGCCTGGAGTATGCAGGCAGGGAATTTTGGCTACACCTTC. Its protein is CAWSMQAGNFGYTF.

V and J are TRBV19 and TRBJ2-5, with a weak D call TRBD2 (6 bases). CDR3 length: 15 residues. Germline V gene lookup returns CDR1 LNHDA and CDR2 SQIVND (reference sequence). Trimming shortened V by 7 bases and J by 0 bases, and 15 bases separated the two germline ends. The CDR3 loop is CASTPRGKYQETQYF. The CDR3 DNA reads as TGTGCCAGTACCCCCCGGGGGAAGTACCAAGAGACCCAGTACTTC.

The chain couples TRBV15 to TRBJ2-7; tentatively, D is TRBD1 (5 bases). V lost 0 bases to trimming and J lost 4 bases, with 13 bases between them. The CDR3 sequence is 15 residues long. The germline CDR1 and CDR2 sequences are LNHNV and YYDKDF (reference sequence). In nucleotides, the CDR3 is TGTGCCACCAGCAGAGATCCTTCAGGGATTTACGAGCAGTACTTC. It translates to CATSRDPSGIYEQYF.

The J gene is TRBJ2-7, the V gene TRBV29-1, with 7 positions matching TRBD1. Germline-derived CDR1 and CDR2 are SQVTM and ANQGSEA. The CDR3 totals 13 residues. V lost 2 bases, J lost 0 bases, and 1 base stayed unmatched. The CDR3 sequence is CSVERDSSYEQYF. The DNA of the CDR3 is TGCAGCGTTGAACGGGACAGCTCCTACGAGCAGTACTTC.

This clone was counted only a few times. The rearrangement links TRBV5-6 to TRBJ1-1; 8 positions match TRBD1. The germline V gene has CDR1 SGHDT and CDR2 YYEEEE. The junction had 10 bases not matched to a gene; V was cut back by 4 bases and J by 5 bases. The CDR3 spans 15 residues. The DNA for the CDR3 is TGTGCCAGCAGCCCCTTTCGGACAGGGATAACTGAAGCTTTCTTT. As protein: CASSPFRTGITEAFF.

The chain has TRBV5-1 and TRBJ1-6, with D possibly TRBD1 on 5 matching bases. V was pared by 3 bases and J by 7 bases, with 14 bases between. Germline lookup yields CDR1 SGHRS and CDR2 YFSETQ. The CDR3 spans 15 residues. CDR3 DNA: TGCGCCAGCAGCTGGTCTGACAGCATCAATTCACCCCTCCACTTT. Residues: CASSWSDSINSPLHF.

In nucleotides, the CDR3 is TGTGCCAGCAGCTTAGGGGGTCTAGCAAGGGTAAACAATGAGCAGTTCTTC. Encoded protein: CASSLGGLARVNNEQFF. The genes are TRBV13 and TRBJ2-1; TRBD2 is a possible D gene (5 bases). The germline V and J ends were trimmed by 0 bases and 5 bases, with 17 bases remaining between them. This CDR3 contains 17 residues. Germline V CDR1 and CDR2: PRHDT, FYEKMQ (reference sequence).

This clone was counted once. The chain uses TRBV27 and TRBJ2-7, with 9 bases lining up with TRBD1. The CDR3 sequence is 14 residues long. Germline V CDR1 and CDR2: MNHEY, SMNVEV (reference sequence). J gave up 6 bases and V 6 bases, and 9 bases lay outside the gene matches. The CDR3 spells CASRNRDRALEQYF. CDR3 DNA: TGTGCCAGCAGGAACCGGGACAGGGCCCTCGAGCAGTACTTC.

The CDR3 spells CASSLTGTSAYEQYF. In DNA, the CDR3 is TGTGCCAGCAGCCTAACCGGGACTAGTGCCTACGAGCAGTACTTC. This rearrangement joins TRBV5-6 to TRBJ2-7; 8 bases fit TRBD2. This CDR3 has 15 residues. V lost 4 bases and J lost 2; bases outside the gene matches: 8. Germline values: CDR1 SGHDT, CDR2 YYEEEE.

This clone was seen just once. V usage is TRBV7-9 and J usage is TRBJ2-1; D is unresolved. The germline CDR1 and CDR2 sequences are SEHNR and FQNEAQ (reference sequence). This CDR3 region has 13 residues. Trimming stripped 2 bases from V and 8 bases from J, with 10 bases between. The CDR3 sequence is CASSLKSRDEQFF. For the CDR3, the DNA is TGTGCCAGCAGCTTAAAGAGTCGGGATGAGCAGTTCTTC.

The chain has TRBV28 and TRBJ2-1; D is perhaps TRBD2 (6 bases). There are 17 residues in the CDR3. The germline CDR1 and CDR2 sequences are MDHEN and SYDVKM. The V end lost 7 bases, the J end lost 0 bases, and 19 bases lay between the germline ends. The chain's CDR3 is CASTSSGQISSYNEQFF. In DNA, the CDR3 is TGTGCCAGCACATCCAGCGGGCAGATTAGCTCCTACAATGAGCAGTTCTTC.

The V and J genes are TRBV5-1 and TRBJ1-1, with 8 positions matching TRBD1. CDR3 size: 13 residues. The trim removed 2 bases at V and 3 bases at J, leaving 0 bases unmatched. Germline V lookup: CDR1 SGHRS, CDR2 YFSETQ. The CDR3 protein is CASSLQGDTEAFF. In DNA, the CDR3 is TGCGCCAGCAGCTTACAGGGGGACACTGAAGCTTTCTTT.

This clone was picked up many times. Distinct nucleotide sequences in the sample also encode this CDR3. The chain combines TRBV6-1 with TRBJ2-3; 11 positions agree with TRBD2. V lost 2 bases and J lost 4; bases outside the gene matches: 2. This CDR3 has 15 residues. Germline V gene data show CDR1 as MNHNS and CDR2 as SASEGT. The CDR3 sequence: CASSELAGGPDTQYF. CDR3 nucleotide sequence: TGTGCCAGCAGTGAACTAGCGGGGGGCCCAGATACGCAGTATTTT.

A remark on this clone: At one end, the junction sequence differs from germline, possibly due to a read error. V usage is TRBV2 and J usage is TRBJ2-2; D may correspond to TRBD1 or TRBD2 (6 bases each). This CDR3 spans 13 amino acids. In germline, CDR1 is SNHLY, CDR2 FYNNEI. In DNA form, the CDR3 reads TGTACCAGCAGGAGGGACAATGCCGGGGAGCTGTTTTTT. It codes for CTSRRDNAGELFF.

The chain combines TRBV30 with TRBJ1-5; D possibly corresponds to TRBD1 (5 bases). Per germline, CDR1 GTSNPN and CDR2 SVGIG (reference sequence). This CDR3 spans 16 amino acids. The V end was cut by 0 bases, the J end by 6 bases, with 18 bases between. The CDR3 is CAWSVPRAGRRQPQHF. CDR3 DNA: TGTGCCTGGAGTGTACCAAGGGCAGGGCGGCGTCAGCCCCAGCATTTT.

This clone was recorded only once. The chain links TRBV7-9 to TRBJ2-1, with 12 bases identical to TRBD1. This CDR3 comprises 15 residues. In germline, CDR1 is SEHNR, CDR2 FQNEAQ (reference sequence). V was pared by 5 bases and J by 6 bases, with 5 bases of the junction left unmatched. This CDR3 reads CASSPGQGAANEQFF. CDR3 in DNA: TGTGCCAGCAGCCCGGGACAGGGGGCGGCCAATGAGCAGTTCTTC.

This chain joins TRBV4-1 and TRBJ1-2, with D possibly matching TRBD1 (5 bases). Per the germline V gene, CDR1 is MGHRA and CDR2 is YSYEKL. V lost 1 base and J lost 8, with 11 bases in between. This CDR3 spans 13 amino acids. The CDR3 sequence is CASSQGPTDGYTF. The CDR3 coding sequence is TGCGCCAGCAGCCAAGGCCCGACAGACGGCTACACCTTC.